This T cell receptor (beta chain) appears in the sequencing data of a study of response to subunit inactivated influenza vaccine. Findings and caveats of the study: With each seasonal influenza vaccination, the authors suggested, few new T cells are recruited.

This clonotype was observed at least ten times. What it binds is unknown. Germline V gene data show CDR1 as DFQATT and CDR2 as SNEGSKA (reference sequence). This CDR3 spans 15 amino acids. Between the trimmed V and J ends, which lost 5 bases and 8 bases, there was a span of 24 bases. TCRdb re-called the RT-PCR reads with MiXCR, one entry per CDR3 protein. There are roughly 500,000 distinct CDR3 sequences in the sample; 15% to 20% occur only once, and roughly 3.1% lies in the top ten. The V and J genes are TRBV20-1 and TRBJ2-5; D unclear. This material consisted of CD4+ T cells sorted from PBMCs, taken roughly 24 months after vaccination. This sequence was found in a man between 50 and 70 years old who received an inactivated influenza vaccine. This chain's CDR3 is CSAEASADSHNTQYF. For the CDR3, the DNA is TGCAGTGCTGAGGCTTCGGCGGATTCACATAATACCCAGTACTTC.